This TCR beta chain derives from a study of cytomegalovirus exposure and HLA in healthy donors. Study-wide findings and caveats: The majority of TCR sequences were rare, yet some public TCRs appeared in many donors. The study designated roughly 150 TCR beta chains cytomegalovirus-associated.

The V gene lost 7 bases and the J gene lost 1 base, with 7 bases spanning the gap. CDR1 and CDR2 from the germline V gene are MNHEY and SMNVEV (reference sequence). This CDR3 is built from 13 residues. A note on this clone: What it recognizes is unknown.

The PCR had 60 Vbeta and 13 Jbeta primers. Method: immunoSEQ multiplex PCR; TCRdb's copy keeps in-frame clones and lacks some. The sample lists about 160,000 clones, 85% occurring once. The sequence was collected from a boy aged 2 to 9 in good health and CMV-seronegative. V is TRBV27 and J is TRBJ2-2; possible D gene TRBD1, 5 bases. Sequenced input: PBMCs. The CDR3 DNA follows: TGTGCCAGCAAGACAGTGAACACCGGGGAGCTGTTTTTT. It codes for CASKTVNTGELFF.